A selection of T cell receptor beta chains follows, all from one sample in a study of T cell changes during pregnancy in multiple sclerosis. Repertoires were generated with immunoSEQ multiplex PCR, while TCRdb's copy carries only in-frame clones and drops some. The sample includes about 83,000 clones, about 89% seen only once; the top ten take approximately 3.3%. Source: PBMCs, taken in the first trimester of pregnancy. The receptor source for this set is a female donor in good health, serving as a control in a pregnancy study. Some clones in this sample may be carry-over from other donors' samples. CDR3s leave out the opening cysteine and the closing phenylalanine or tryptophan.

v_gene,len,CDR3aa
TRBV19,14,ASSLGRGQGLETQY
TRBV7-8,9,ASGYYNEQF
TRBV6-6,13,ASSYSSYHSYEQY
TRBV5-4,15,ASSLWDMVAGNQPQH
TRBV6-4,14,ASSDSRASSSYEQY
TRBV29-1,9,SVVLVGGYT
TRBV7-6,12,ASSLQGPDSPLH
TRBV28,11,ASVNPGGSEAF
TRBV9,13,ASAAGTSVFDEQF
TRBV5-1,10,ASRQGADEQY
TRBV5-6,13,ASSGTDRVATEAF
TRBV20-1,6,SGGGYT
TRBV7-2,13,ASRPGIAGGWAQY
TRBV9,12,ASSAGQTNQPQH
TRBV27,16,ASSSPTRRREDNSPLH
TRBV9,13,ASSVVGVYTDTQY
TRBV5-6,13,ASSPASTGATEAF
TRBV7-2,12,ASSPPRFNYGYT
TRBV28,11,ASSLSLAYGYT
TRBV28,15,ASSSPRTARGDTEAF
TRBV11-2,12,ASSQGTGGETQY
TRBV4-3,13,ASSQGRHSGYGYT
TRBV27,13,ASSRDRDRGWEQY
TRBV7-8,11,ASAGGRSYEQY
TRBV10-1,16,ASSDGAPGQGAAGELF
TRBV7-9,14,ASSLGQGSGNTEAF
TRBV18,11,ASSPWRGYGYT
TRBV19,14,ASSIGQGSGTDTQY
TRBV29-1,16,SVVEGGTSLMGPNEQF
TRBV28,12,ASSVDRANTEAF
TRBV5-1,12,ASSLQGAGDEQY
TRBV28,11,ASEGASTDTQY
TRBV5-4,15,ASSLEGGSGSGNTIY
TRBV9,15,ASSTRLGLAGADTQY
TRBV4-1,13,ASSQSGTGNEKLF
TRBV7-9,12,ASSPPFLTGELF
TRBV29-1,14,SVEIDLRVKRETQY
TRBV7-9,13,ASSPAGTTNTEAF
TRBV4-1,16,ASSQSTSFLFSTDTQY
TRBV5-4,12,ASTPGQGISPLH
TRBV4-1,14,ASSQVSSGAYNEQF
TRBV7-2,13,ASSLSGTGVDTIY
TRBV9,15,ASRNHRLAGDTDTQY
TRBV29-1,11,SVEEWRENIQY
TRBV28,13,ASSRTSGSTYEQY